This T cell receptor (beta chain) was found in a study of TIL therapy for anti-PD-1-resistant metastatic lung cancer. Turning to the study itself: Half of patients were current or former smokers. Tumors carried a median about 1.5 non-synonymous mutations per megabase.

The germline V gene encodes CDR1 MNHNS and CDR2 SASEGT. Trimming pared 3 bases from V and 4 bases from J, leaving 13 bases between. The CDR3 loop spans 14 amino acids. The study's findings and limits: Treatment-naive, never-smoker and oncogene-addicted patients were overrepresented in this highly selected cohort.

With respect to this clone: Its antigen is not identified.

Time point in this sample: pre-treatment sample, taken before nivolumab and TIL therapy. Most excised metastases sampled were pleural nodules or supraclavicular lymph nodes. Sequencing used immunoSEQ v3. Sequencing used immunoSEQ multiplex PCR; TCRdb keeps in-frame clones, though not all of them. The table shows more than 10,000 clones, with about 55% occurring only once. Here the sequenced sample was tumor tissue, taken at baseline. The sequence came from a person between 25 and 79 years old with non-small cell lung cancer. This chain joins TRBV6-1 and TRBJ2-7; TRBD1 is a possible D gene (5 bases). The CDR3 sequence: CASSDREYVYEQYF. CDR3 coding DNA: TGTGCCAGCAGTGACAGGGAATATGTGTACGAGCAGTACTTC.